This T cell receptor beta chain was captured in a study of OX40 agonist ivuxolimab in advanced cancers. Assay used: immunoSEQ multiplex PCR; TCRdb lists only in-frame clones, some missing. The sample has tens of thousands of clones, roughly 87% seen once. CDR3 length: 14 residues. Germline loops: CDR1 SGHKS, CDR2 YYEKEE (reference sequence). Unmatched junction bases numbered 6, after V lost 4 bases and J lost 4 bases. The rearrangement joins TRBV5-5 to TRBJ1-2, with 8 nucleotides matching TRBD1. The material sequenced was CD4+ or CD8+ T cells sorted from blood, taken in a trial of the OX40 agonist ivuxolimab. This TCR was sampled from an adult with an advanced solid tumor such as melanoma, head and neck, liver or kidney cancer. The CDR3 bases are TGTGCCAGCAGCCAACTGGACAGGGTCTATGGCTACACCTTC. It translates to CASSQLDRVYGYTF. Filled out from reference TRBV5-5 and TRBJ1-2, the complete variable domain reads DAGVTQSPTHLIKTRGQQVTLRCSPISGHKSVSWYQQVLGQGPQFIFQYYEKEERGRGNFPDRFSARQFPNYSSELNVNALLLGDSALYLCASSQLDRVYGYTFGSGTRLTVV.